This record concerns one TCR beta chain sequence. Its antigen is unidentified. Sequence data for DNA of cultured CD4+ T cells were generated by the Oncomine TCR Beta short-read assay. From the PCR reads, TCRdb called clonotypes with MiXCR, one entry per CDR3 protein. This sample yields thousands of distinct CDR3 sequences, of which 58% are seen a single time; around 30% belongs to the top ten. This specimen belongs to a study of vaccination and CD4 T cells after COVID-19. The overall study: Overlapping SARS-CoV-2, HCoV-NL63, HCoV-OC43 and HCoV-229E spike peptides stimulated the cells.

Treatment noted: roughly ten-day PBMC culture with coronavirus spike peptide pools or control peptides (ViraFEST assay). Study-wide findings and caveats: Convalescent participants were relatively few, and none had early post-infection timepoints studied.

This CDR3 has 15 residues. Germline V gene sequence: CDR1 SGHNT, CDR2 YENEEA. Trimming cost V 0 bases and J 2 bases, with 9 bases left between them. Sequenced sample: CD4+ T cells from blood, cultured in vitro. The receptor was isolated from a human donor who had recovered from COVID-19. V and J are TRBV11-3 and TRBJ2-3; no clear D gene. The CDR3 nucleotides read TGTGCCAGCAGCTTAGACACGTATACCACAGATACGCAGTATTTT. It is translated as CASSLDTYTTDTQYF.